This paragraph covers one TCR beta chain sequence. The antigen is undetermined. The sample is drawn from a study of radiotherapy plus CTLA-4 blockade in lung cancer. As for the study in general: Objective responses arose in 15% to 20% of patients, and 31% experienced disease control.

Repertoires were generated with immunoSEQ multiplex PCR, while TCRdb's copy carries only in-frame clones and drops some. The repertoire holds 50,000 or so clones, roughly 80% seen once, with about 2.9% in the top ten. Notes on the study in general: Researchers report tumor-derived TCR clones expanding in blood after radiotherapy plus ipilimumab.

This CDR3 is 13 amino acids long. CDR1 is MNHNY, CDR2 SVGAGI, per germline (reference sequence). Trimming pared 0 bases from V and 9 bases from J, leaving 11 bases between. Those patients who had chemo-refractory metastatic non-small-cell lung cancer were given focal radiation along with CTLA-4 blockade through ipilimumab. The rearrangement joins TRBV6-6 to TRBJ1-2; D might be TRBD1 (5 bases). The sample was peripheral blood, taken from a patient treated with radiotherapy plus ipilimumab. The TCR sequence derives from a human donor with non-small cell lung cancer who had a partial response to radiotherapy plus ipilimumab. CDR3 amino acids: CASSYSTGGSYTF. DNA of the CDR3: TGTGCCAGCAGTTACTCGACCGGGGGGAGCTACACCTTC.